This T cell receptor beta chain was profiled in a study of blood T cell repertoires in COVID-19. In germline, CDR1 is SGHVS, CDR2 FQNEAQ. This CDR3 is built from 16 residues. J gave up 3 bases and V 1 base, and 5 bases lay outside the gene matches. The repertoire was sequenced with immunoSEQ multiplex PCR; TCRdb's copy has only in-frame clones and lacks some. The sample includes about 380,000 clones, around 85% of them seen just once. This clone is a singleton in its sample. Sequenced: peripheral blood. The TCR sequence derives from a woman younger than 30 with acute or convalescent COVID-19. V gene TRBV7-8 combines with J gene TRBJ2-7, with 11 bases matching TRBD2. CDR3 coding DNA: TGTGCCAGCAGCTTAGGGCTAGCGGGGGGCTTCTACGAGCAGTACTTC. This translates into CASSLGLAGGFYEQYF.